The clone carrying this T cell receptor (beta chain) was observed a handful of times. The antigen is not known. The data stem from a study of T cell repertoires in cytomegalovirus infection. At the level of the study: TCR beta signatures that were public indicated CMV infection and matching HLA type. Regarding the study as a whole: There were carriers of CMV plus the relevant HLA, and cumulative public TCR beta family frequency identified them.

With V trimmed by 5 bases and J by 7 bases, 4 bases remained unmatched. CDR1 is SSHAT and CDR2 is FNYEAQ in the germline V gene (reference sequence). CDR3 length equals 13 residues. TCRdb reprocessed the reads with MiXCR, giving one entry per CDR3 protein. Of about 360,000 distinct CDR3 sequences in the sample, around 18% are singletons; the top ten hold approximately 10%. The sequenced sample consisted of PBMCs. The clonotype was recovered from a human donor in good health (CMV status not recorded). Some clones in this sample may be carry-over from other donors' samples. The V gene is TRBV7-7, the J gene TRBJ1-5; TRBD1 aligns across 8 bases. The CDR3 loop is CASSRTGRQPQHF. In DNA form, the CDR3 reads TGTGCCAGCAGCCGGACAGGGCGGCAGCCCCAGCATTTT.